These 27 T cell receptor beta chains share one sample of origin, sequenced in a study of cytomegalovirus exposure and HLA in healthy donors. The PCR contained 60 Vbeta and 13 Jbeta primers. Clones were sequenced by immunoSEQ multiplex PCR, and TCRdb holds only the in-frame ones, with some missing. The sample includes fewer than 350,000 clones, 70% to 90% seen only once; the top ten take approximately 2.4%. Sequences were obtained from PBMCs. The source is a woman aged 18 to 35 in good health and CMV-seronegative.

The chain carries TRBV29-1 and TRBJ1-2; D is unresolved. Between the trimmed V and J ends, which lost 7 bases and 8 bases, there was a span of 17 bases. Germline assignment: CDR1 SQVTM and CDR2 ANQGSEA. This CDR3 comprises 12 residues. The CDR3 DNA reads TGCAGCGCCCTGACCCCCGGGGTAGGCTACACCTTC. The encoded protein is CSALTPGVGYTF.

This clone was detected once. V gene TRBV11-3 combines with J gene TRBJ2-5; 7 bases fit TRBD2. Germline CDR1 is SGHNT and CDR2 is YENEEA. The J segment lost 0 bases and the V segment lost 1 base, leaving 5 bases of the junction unmatched. CDR3 length: 16 amino acids. CDR3 in DNA: TGTGCCAGCAGCTTAGGAGCTAGCGGAGACCAAGAGACCCAGTACTTC. Translating gives CASSLGASGDQETQYF.

The rearrangement uses TRBV13 and TRBJ1-5; D unclear. CDR1 and CDR2 (germline): PRHDT, FYEKMQ (reference sequence). The CDR3 consists of 12 residues. V gave up 4 bases and J gave up 6 bases, with 7 bases separating them. CDR3 residues: CASSSGSQPQHF. The CDR3 DNA follows: TGTGCCAGCAGCTCAGGTAGTCAGCCCCAGCATTTT.

This chain connects TRBV4-1 to TRBJ2-3, with 9 bases fitting TRBD2. The germline gives CDR1 MGHRA, CDR2 YSYEKL. This CDR3 is 16 amino acids long. The V and J ends lost 0 bases and 3 bases, in that order; junction bases with no gene match: 4. CDR3: CASSQDRSGGTDTQYF. For the CDR3, the DNA is TGCGCCAGCAGCCAAGATAGAAGCGGGGGGACAGATACGCAGTATTTT.

The chain recombines TRBV27 with TRBJ2-3; TRBD2 agrees at 7 bases. The CDR3 spans 15 residues. Germline CDR1 and CDR2: MNHEY and SMNVEV (reference sequence). The V and J ends lost 5 bases and 6 bases, in that order; junction bases with no gene match: 11. The CDR3 protein is CASSAQGWGGDTQYF. CDR3 DNA sequence: TGTGCCAGCAGTGCCCAGGGTTGGGGGGGTGATACGCAGTATTTT.

CDR3 protein: CASSIGGLGNSPLHF. CDR3 in DNA: TGTGCCAGTAGTATAGGAGGGTTAGGGAATTCACCCCTCCACTTT. The chain couples TRBV19 to TRBJ1-6; no clear D gene. This CDR3 has 15 amino acids. V lost 1 base and J 7 bases, leaving 11 bases between the germline ends. Germline V CDR1 and CDR2: LNHDA, SQIVND (reference sequence).

This chain uses TRBV13 with TRBJ1-4; 8 nucleotides align to TRBD1. The CDR3 is made up of 14 amino acids. Germline assignment: CDR1 PRHDT and CDR2 FYEKMQ (reference sequence). V gave up 5 bases and J gave up 8 bases; unmatched junction bases: 7. The CDR3, as DNA: TGTGCCAGCAGCGGTACAGGGGGAAGGGAAAAACTGTTTTTT. It specifies CASSGTGGREKLFF.

This chain links TRBV27 with TRBJ2-2; a possible D gene is TRBD1 (6 bases). Germline loops: CDR1 MNHEY, CDR2 SMNVEV (reference sequence). CDR3 size: 18 residues. V shed 3 bases and J shed 1 base, with 18 bases lying between them. Here the CDR3 DNA reads TGTGCCAGCAGTTTCAGACTCCTGGGGGCGATGAACACCGGGGAGCTGTTTTTT. Its translation: CASSFRLLGAMNTGELFF.

CDR3 amino acids: CASSSQTVYGYTF. CDR3 nucleotides: TGTGCCAGCAGCTCCCAGACAGTCTATGGCTACACCTTC. The rearrangement uses TRBV7-9 and TRBJ1-2, with D tentatively TRBD1 (5 bases). The germline V gene encodes CDR1 SEHNR and CDR2 FQNEAQ (reference sequence). The CDR3 is 13 amino acids. Trimming took 4 bases from V and 4 from J, leaving 10 bases between them.

This clone was observed a few times. The rearrangement links TRBV7-2 to TRBJ2-3; 9 nucleotides line up with TRBD1. With 1 base clipped from V and 13 bases from J, the junction kept 6 bases outside the gene matches. The germline gives CDR1 SGHTA, CDR2 FQGNSA. CDR3 length equals 13 residues. The CDR3 sequence is CASSLDGTGKKYF. The CDR3 region has the DNA TGTGCCAGCAGCTTAGACGGGACAGGGAAGAAGTATTTT. The whole variable domain, remainder taken from reference TRBV7-2 and TRBJ2-3, is GAGVSQSPSNKVTEKGKDVELRCDPISGHTALYWYRQSLGQGLEFLIYFQGNSAPDKSGLPSDRFSAERTGGSVSTLTIQRTQQEDSAVYLCASSLDGTGKKYFGPGTRLTVL.

The chain recombines TRBV2 with TRBJ1-3, with 8 bases fitting TRBD1. Trimming cost V 6 bases and J 0 bases; bases outside gene matches: 16. Germline V gives CDR1 SNHLY, CDR2 FYNNEI. The length of the CDR3 is 19 residues. The CDR3 nucleotides read TGTGCCAGCAGCGAAAACCTGGACAGGGTCATCTTCTCTGGAAACACCATATATTTT. Translating it yields CASSENLDRVIFSGNTIYF.

The chain carries TRBV30 and TRBJ2-5, with a possible D match to TRBD2 (5 bases). V dropped 8 bases and J dropped 4 bases, with 32 bases sitting between them. The CDR3 is 18 residues long. The germline V gene has CDR1 GTSNPN and CDR2 SVGIG (reference sequence). The CDR3 DNA sequence: TGTGCCACTGGAGGTTTATCCCGGGAAGAGTCCCTCCGAGAGACCCAGTACTTC. The encoded protein is CATGGLSREESLRETQYF.

The chain combines TRBV9 with TRBJ2-1; 8 positions agree with TRBD2. Looked up from germline, CDR1 is SGDLS and CDR2 is YYNGEE. The CDR3 sequence is 20 residues long. V dropped 0 bases and J dropped 4; count of bases not matched to a gene: 18. The DNA of the CDR3 is TGTGCCAGCAGCGTAGACCCCCTTAAATCGGGGGGGCCAAGATACAATGAGCAGTTCTTC. It is translated as CASSVDPLKSGGPRYNEQFF.

This clone has a single count. The J gene is TRBJ1-2, the V gene TRBV5-5; TRBD1 might be the D (5 bases). From germline, CDR1 is SGHKS and CDR2 YYEKEE (reference sequence). The CDR3 covers 16 residues. Trimming removed 1 base at V and 4 bases at J, with 17 bases between. The CDR3 DNA follows: TGTGCCAGCAGCTTGTCCAGGGCACCATCCAGCTATGGCTACACCTTC. Translated: CASSLSRAPSSYGYTF.

The chain links TRBV20-1 to TRBJ1-5; D remains ambiguous. From germline, CDR1 is DFQATT and CDR2 SNEGSKA (reference sequence). Trimming cost V 6 bases and J 13 bases, with 16 bases left between them. There are 11 residues in the CDR3. This chain's CDR3 is CSAPISREQHF. The CDR3 DNA reads as TGCAGTGCCCCTATTTCCCGGGAGCAGCATTTT.

The CDR3, as DNA: TGTGCCAGCAGGGCCGACAGCGTCTCTGGAAACACCATATATTTT. It specifies CASRADSVSGNTIYF. V and J are TRBV2 and TRBJ1-3, with a possible D match to TRBD1 (5 bases). Per the germline V gene, CDR1 is SNHLY and CDR2 is FYNNEI. V lost 6 bases and J 0 bases, leaving 12 bases between the germline ends. The CDR3 has 15 residues.

The sample holds a few counts of this clone. The chain joins TRBV29-1 to TRBJ2-1; possible D gene TRBD2, 6 bases. Germline V gene sequence: CDR1 SQVTM, CDR2 ANQGSEA. The CDR3 extends over 15 amino acids. The germline V and J ends were trimmed by 7 bases and 4 bases, with 20 bases remaining between them. The CDR3 sequence is CSAAALARTYNEQFF. CDR3 in DNA: TGCAGCGCCGCCGCCCTAGCGAGGACTTACAATGAGCAGTTCTTC.

The chain links TRBV5-6 to TRBJ2-3; the D is unclear. CDR3 length: 14 residues. Germline lookup yields CDR1 SGHDT and CDR2 YYEEEE. The V and J ends lost 0 bases and 2 bases respectively, with 7 bases between them. DNA for the CDR3: TGTGCCAGCAGCTTGGTCCCCTACACAGATACGCAGTATTTT. Its protein product is CASSLVPYTDTQYF.

The V and J genes are TRBV27 and TRBJ1-2, with 12 bases matching TRBD1. Germline assignment: CDR1 MNHEY and CDR2 SMNVEV (reference sequence). Trimming removed 5 bases from V and 6 bases from J; junction bases left unmatched: 10. The CDR3 runs 16 residues. The DNA for the CDR3 is TGTGCCAGCAGTACCCGGGACAGGGGGCGCGGAGATGGCTACACCTTC. This sequence encodes CASSTRDRGRGDGYTF.

Only one count was recorded for this clone. CDR3 nucleotide sequence: TGTGCCAGCAGTGGTCCGGGACAGGGGGCGGGTTATTATGGCTACACCTTC. It translates to CASSGPGQGAGYYGYTF. The chain couples TRBV2 to TRBJ1-2; 12 nucleotides match TRBD1. V dropped 4 bases and J dropped 5; count of bases not matched to a gene: 11. This CDR3 region has 17 residues. Germline lookup yields CDR1 SNHLY and CDR2 FYNNEI.

The V call is TRBV7-3, the J call TRBJ2-1, with 8 bases that match TRBD1. Germline V gene sequence: CDR1 SGHTA, CDR2 FQGTGA. This CDR3 is built from 15 residues. V dropped 5 bases and J dropped 7; count of bases not matched to a gene: 10. CDR3 amino acids: CASSLTGGQKNEQFF. CDR3 coding DNA: TGTGCCAGCAGCCTCACAGGGGGTCAAAAAAATGAGCAGTTCTTC.

The chain links TRBV27 to TRBJ1-5, with a possible D match to TRBD1 (6 bases). V dropped 0 bases and J dropped 6 bases, with 12 bases sitting between them. Germline CDR1 and CDR2: MNHEY and SMNVEV (reference sequence). This CDR3 has 15 residues. In nucleotides, the CDR3 is TGTGCCAGCAGTTTATCCCCAGGGGCGAGTCAGCCCCAGCATTTT. Amino acid sequence: CASSLSPGASQPQHF.

The chain is built from TRBV5-6 and TRBJ1-1; D is possibly TRBD1 (5 bases). This CDR3 is built from 12 residues. The germline CDR1 and CDR2 sequences are SGHDT and YYEEEE. Trimming pared 2 bases from V and 5 bases from J, leaving 7 bases between. The CDR3 DNA is TGTGCCAGCAGCTTTGGGGGGACTGAAGCTTTCTTT. Translating it yields CASSFGGTEAFF. Complete variable domain (other parts from reference TRBV5-6 and TRBJ1-1): DAGVTQSPTHLIKTRGQQVTLRCSPKSGHDTVSWYQQALGQGPQFIFQYYEEEERQRGNFPDRFSGHQFPNYSSELNVNALLLGDSALYLCASSFGGTEAFFGQGTRLTVV.

The chain recombines TRBV19 with TRBJ1-2; weak D call: TRBD1 (6 bases). The CDR3 spans 12 residues. Trimming shortened V by 9 bases and J by 1 base, and 9 bases separated the two germline ends. Germline CDR1 LNHDA, CDR2 SQIVND (reference sequence). CDR3 DNA: TGTGCCAGCGAACAGGGTAACTATGGCTACACCTTC. This translates into CASEQGNYGYTF.

The rearrangement uses TRBV11-1 and TRBJ2-1, with 7 bases that match TRBD2. Germline V CDR1 and CDR2: SGHAT, FQDESV (reference sequence). CDR3 length equals 15 residues. Trimming at V came to 6 bases and at J to 8 bases, leaving 13 bases not matched to a gene. The CDR3 loop reads CASSSNPGLTHEQFF. The CDR3 coding sequence is TGTGCCAGCAGTTCTAACCCGGGACTAACACATGAGCAGTTCTTC.

The chain employs TRBV13 and TRBJ1-1, with D possibly being TRBD1 (5 bases). V was clipped by 5 bases and J by 3 bases, with 16 bases between them. CDR1 PRHDT and CDR2 FYEKMQ come from the germline V gene (reference sequence). CDR3 length equals 15 residues. This CDR3 reads CASSPHFGADTEAFF. The CDR3 nucleotides are TGTGCCAGCAGCCCCCATTTTGGGGCGGACACTGAAGCTTTCTTT. The complete variable domain, with remaining parts taken from reference TRBV13 and TRBJ1-1, reads AAGVIQSPRHLIKEKRETATLKCYPIPRHDTVYWYQQGPGQDPQFLISFYEKMQSDKGSIPDRFSAQQFSDYHSELNMSSLELGDSALYFCASSPHFGADTEAFFGQGTRLTVV.

The CDR3 DNA is TGTGCCAGCAGCCCCCGTAGACCAGGGCGGCAAGAGACCCAGTACTTC. Amino acid sequence: CASSPRRPGRQETQYF. This chain connects TRBV7-2 to TRBJ2-5, with a weak D call TRBD1 (5 bases). The CDR3 has 16 amino acids. Germline CDR1 and CDR2: SGHTA and FQGNSA. V lost 5 bases, J lost 2 bases, and 18 bases lay in between.